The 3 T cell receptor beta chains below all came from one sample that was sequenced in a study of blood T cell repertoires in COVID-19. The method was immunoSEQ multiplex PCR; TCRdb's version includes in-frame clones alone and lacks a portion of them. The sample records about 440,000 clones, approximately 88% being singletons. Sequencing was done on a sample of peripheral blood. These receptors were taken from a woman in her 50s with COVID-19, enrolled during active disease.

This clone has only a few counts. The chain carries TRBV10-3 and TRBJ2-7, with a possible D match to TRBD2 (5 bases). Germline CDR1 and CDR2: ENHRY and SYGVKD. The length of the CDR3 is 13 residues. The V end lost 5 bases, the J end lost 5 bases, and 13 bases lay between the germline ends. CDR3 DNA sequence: TGTGCCATCAGTCCCCCCCACGGGGACGAGCAGTACTTC. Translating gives CAISPPHGDEQYF.

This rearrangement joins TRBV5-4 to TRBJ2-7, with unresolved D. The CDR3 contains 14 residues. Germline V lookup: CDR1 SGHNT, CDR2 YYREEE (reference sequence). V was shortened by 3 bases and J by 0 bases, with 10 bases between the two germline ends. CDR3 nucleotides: TGTGCCAGCAGCTCTGAGCTGTACTCCTACGAGCAGTACTTC. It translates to CASSSELYSYEQYF.

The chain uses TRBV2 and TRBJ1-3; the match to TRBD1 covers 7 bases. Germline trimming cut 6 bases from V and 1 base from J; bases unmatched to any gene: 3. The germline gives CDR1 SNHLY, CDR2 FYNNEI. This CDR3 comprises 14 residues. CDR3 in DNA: TGTGCCAGCAGAGGCAGGGGGTCTGGAAACACCATATATTTT. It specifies CASRGRGSGNTIYF. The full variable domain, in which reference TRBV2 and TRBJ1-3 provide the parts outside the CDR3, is EPEVTQTPSHQVTQMGQEVILRCVPISNHLYFYWYRQILGQKVEFLVSFYNNEISEKSEIFDDQFSVERPDGSNFTLKIRSTKLEDSAMYFCASRGRGSGNTIYFGEGSWLTVV.